This TCR beta chain was retrieved from a study of identical twins. A universal primer site was added by template switching, and unique molecular identifiers were carried by the cDNA. MiXCR, run by TCRdb on the 5' RACE reads, gives a single entry per CDR3 protein. Altogether fewer than 550,000 distinct CDR3 sequences are present, roughly 15% being singletons, with the ten largest covering roughly 0.44%. This clonotype was observed a handful of times. Its antigen is not identified. Study-wide findings and caveats: Donors were not followed over many years; analysis was cross-sectional. Whereas memory repertoires showed no such difference, abundant cord blood beta clonotypes carried fewer insertions.

The CDR3 contains 11 residues. Germline V CDR1 and CDR2: SQVTM, ANQGSEA. Trimming removed 0 bases from V and 9 bases from J, with 9 bases in between. This sample also appeared in a second study, on yellow fever vaccine responses in identical twins. That investigation notes: Twins reportedly mounted vaccine T cell responses that seemed partly convergent, partly personalized.

Material for sequencing was CD4+ T cells sorted from blood. The rearrangement uses TRBV29-1 and TRBJ2-7; D is unclear. This clonotype was sampled from a woman between 18 and 30 years old in good health. The CDR3 protein is CSVEEGNRQYF. The CDR3, as DNA: TGCAGCGTTGAAGAGGGAAACAGGCAGTACTTC.